The T cell receptor beta chain under discussion was sequenced for a study of T cells in localized non-small cell lung cancer. Points from the study as a whole: Because only a single region of the tumor was sequenced, heterogeneity remains possible.

As concerns this clone: Its antigen is currently unknown.

Germline V gene lookup returns CDR1 LNHDA and CDR2 SQIVND (reference sequence). The length of the CDR3 is 13 residues. The V gene lost 5 bases and the J gene lost 1 base, with 6 bases spanning the gap. Libraries were prepared by immunoSEQ multiplex PCR; TCRdb keeps only in-frame clonotypes and omits some of them. This table holds 2,000 to 2,500 clones, under 25% found once. The sequence was collected from a man aged 40 to 69 with stage I squamous cell lung carcinoma. The chain carries TRBV19 and TRBJ1-5, with D unresolved. The sample here was normal lung tissue next to the tumor, taken before any cancer treatment. CDR3 nucleotide sequence: TGTGCCAGTAGTCAACGGAGCAATCAGCCCCAGCATTTT. Residues: CASSQRSNQPQHF.